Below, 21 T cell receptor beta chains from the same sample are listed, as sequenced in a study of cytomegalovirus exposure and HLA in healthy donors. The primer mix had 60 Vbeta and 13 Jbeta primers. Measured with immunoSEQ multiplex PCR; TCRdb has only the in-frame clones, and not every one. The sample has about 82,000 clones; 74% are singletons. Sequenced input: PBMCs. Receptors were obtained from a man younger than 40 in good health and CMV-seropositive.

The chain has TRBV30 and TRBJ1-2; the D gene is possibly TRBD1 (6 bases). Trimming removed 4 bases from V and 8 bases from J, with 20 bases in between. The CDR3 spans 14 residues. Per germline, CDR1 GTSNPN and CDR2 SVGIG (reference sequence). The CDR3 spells CAWTPPGTPEGYTF. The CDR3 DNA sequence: TGTGCCTGGACCCCCCCCGGGACACCGGAAGGCTACACCTTC.

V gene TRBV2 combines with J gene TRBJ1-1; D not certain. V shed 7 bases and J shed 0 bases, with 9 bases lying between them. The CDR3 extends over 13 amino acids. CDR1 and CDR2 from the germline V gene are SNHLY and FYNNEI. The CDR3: CASNTGMNTEAFF. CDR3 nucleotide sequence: TGTGCCAGCAATACGGGAATGAACACTGAAGCTTTCTTT. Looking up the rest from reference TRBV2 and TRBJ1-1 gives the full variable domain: EPEVTQTPSHQVTQMGQEVILRCVPISNHLYFYWYRQILGQKVEFLVSFYNNEISEKSEIFDDQFSVERPDGSNFTLKIRSTKLEDSAMYFCASNTGMNTEAFFGQGTRLTVV.

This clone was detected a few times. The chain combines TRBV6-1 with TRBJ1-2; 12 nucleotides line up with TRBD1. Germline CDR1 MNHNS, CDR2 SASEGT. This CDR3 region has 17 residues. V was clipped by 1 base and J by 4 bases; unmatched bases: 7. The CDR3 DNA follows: TGTGCCAGCAGTGAAGTGGGACAGGGGGCTTTTAGCTATGGCTACACCTTC. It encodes CASSEVGQGAFSYGYTF.

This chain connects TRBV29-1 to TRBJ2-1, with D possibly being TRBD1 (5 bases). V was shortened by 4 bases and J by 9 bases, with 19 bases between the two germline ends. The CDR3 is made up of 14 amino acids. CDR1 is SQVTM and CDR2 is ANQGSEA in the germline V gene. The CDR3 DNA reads TGCAGCGTTGCTTCTGCCCTCGGAAGGGGTGAGCAGTTCTTC. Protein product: CSVASALGRGEQFF.

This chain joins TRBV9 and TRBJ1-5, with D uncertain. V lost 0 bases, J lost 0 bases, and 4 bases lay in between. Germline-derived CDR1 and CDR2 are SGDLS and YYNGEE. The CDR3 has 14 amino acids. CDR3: CASSVGHSNQPQHF. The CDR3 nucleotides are TGTGCCAGCAGCGTAGGTCATAGCAATCAGCCCCAGCATTTT.

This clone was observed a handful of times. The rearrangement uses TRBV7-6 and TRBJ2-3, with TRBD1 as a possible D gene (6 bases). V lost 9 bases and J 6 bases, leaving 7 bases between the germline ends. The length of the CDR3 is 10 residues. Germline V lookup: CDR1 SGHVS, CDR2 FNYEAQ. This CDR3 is CASRGDTQYF. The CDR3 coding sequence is TGTGCCAGTAGGGGGGATACGCAGTATTTT.

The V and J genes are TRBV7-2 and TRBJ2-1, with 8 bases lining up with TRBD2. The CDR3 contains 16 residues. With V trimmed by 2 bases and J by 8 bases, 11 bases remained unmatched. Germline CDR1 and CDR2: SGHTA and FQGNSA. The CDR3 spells CASSLSDIAGRYEQFF. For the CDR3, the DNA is TGTGCCAGCAGCTTATCAGATATAGCGGGAAGGTATGAGCAGTTCTTC.

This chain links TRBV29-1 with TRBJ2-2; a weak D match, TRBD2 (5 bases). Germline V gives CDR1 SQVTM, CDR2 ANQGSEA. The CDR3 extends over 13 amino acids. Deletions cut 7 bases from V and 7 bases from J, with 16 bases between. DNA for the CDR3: TGCAGCGCGATCCCCAGCGGCGTCGGGGAGCTGTTTTTT. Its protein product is CSAIPSGVGELFF.

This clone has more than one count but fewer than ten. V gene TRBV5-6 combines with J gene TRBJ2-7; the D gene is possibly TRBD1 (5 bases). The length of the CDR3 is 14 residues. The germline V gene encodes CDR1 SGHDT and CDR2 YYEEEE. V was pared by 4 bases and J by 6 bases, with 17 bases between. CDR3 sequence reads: CASSPLQGVGEQYF. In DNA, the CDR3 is TGTGCCAGCAGCCCGCTTCAAGGGGTCGGCGAGCAGTACTTC.

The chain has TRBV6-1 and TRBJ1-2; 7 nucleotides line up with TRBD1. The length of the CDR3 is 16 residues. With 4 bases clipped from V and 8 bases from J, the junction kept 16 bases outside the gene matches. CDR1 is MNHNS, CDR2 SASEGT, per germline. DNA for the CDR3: TGTGCCAGCAGTGCCGACCTATTCACAGGGGTTAGCGGCTACACCTTC. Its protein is CASSADLFTGVSGYTF.

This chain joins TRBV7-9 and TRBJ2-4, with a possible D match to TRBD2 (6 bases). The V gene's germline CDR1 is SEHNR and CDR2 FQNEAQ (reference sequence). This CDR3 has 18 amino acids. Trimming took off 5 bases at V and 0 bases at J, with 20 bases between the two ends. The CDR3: CASSVLVGTGLAKNIQYF. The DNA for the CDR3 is TGTGCCAGCAGCGTTTTGGTGGGGACGGGACTAGCCAAAAACATTCAGTACTTC.

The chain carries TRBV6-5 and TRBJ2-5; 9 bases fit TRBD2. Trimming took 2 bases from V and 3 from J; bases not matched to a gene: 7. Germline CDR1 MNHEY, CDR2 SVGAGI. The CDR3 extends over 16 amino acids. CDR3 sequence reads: CASSYGLAGAEETQYF. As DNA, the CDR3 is TGTGCCAGCAGTTACGGCTTAGCGGGGGCCGAAGAGACCCAGTACTTC.

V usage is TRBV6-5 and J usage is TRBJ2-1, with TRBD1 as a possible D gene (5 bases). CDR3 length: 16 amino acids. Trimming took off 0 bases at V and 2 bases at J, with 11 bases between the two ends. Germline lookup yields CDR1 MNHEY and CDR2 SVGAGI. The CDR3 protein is CASSYSIRGPYNEQFF. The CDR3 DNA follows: TGTGCCAGCAGTTACTCGATAAGGGGTCCCTACAATGAGCAGTTCTTC.

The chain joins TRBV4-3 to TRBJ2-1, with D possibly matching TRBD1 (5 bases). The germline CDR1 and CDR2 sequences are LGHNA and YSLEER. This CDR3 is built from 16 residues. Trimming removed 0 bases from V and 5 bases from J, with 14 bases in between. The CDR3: CASSQDLGAPDNEQFF. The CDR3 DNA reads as TGCGCCAGCAGCCAAGATCTAGGGGCGCCGGACAATGAGCAGTTCTTC.

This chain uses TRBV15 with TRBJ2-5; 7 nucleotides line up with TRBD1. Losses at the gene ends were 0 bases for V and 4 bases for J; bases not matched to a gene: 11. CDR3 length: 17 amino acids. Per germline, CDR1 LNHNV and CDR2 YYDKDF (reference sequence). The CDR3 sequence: CATSRDSGTVHTETQYF. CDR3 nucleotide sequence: TGTGCCACCAGCAGAGATTCCGGGACAGTACATACAGAGACCCAGTACTTC.

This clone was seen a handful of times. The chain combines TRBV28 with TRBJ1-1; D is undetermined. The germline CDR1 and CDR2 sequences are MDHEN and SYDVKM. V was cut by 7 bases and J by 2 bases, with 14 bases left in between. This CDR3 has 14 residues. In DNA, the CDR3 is TGTGCCAGCACTTGGGAGGGAGGTAACACTGAAGCTTTCTTT. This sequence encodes CASTWEGGNTEAFF.

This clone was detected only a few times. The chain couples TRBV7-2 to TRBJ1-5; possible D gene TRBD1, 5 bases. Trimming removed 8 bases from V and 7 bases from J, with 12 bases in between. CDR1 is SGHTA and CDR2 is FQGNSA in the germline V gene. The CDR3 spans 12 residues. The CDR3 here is CASSRGGQPQHF. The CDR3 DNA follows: TGTGCCAGCTCCCGGGGGGGACAGCCCCAGCATTTT. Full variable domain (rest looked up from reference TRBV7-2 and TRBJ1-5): GAGVSQSPSNKVTEKGKDVELRCDPISGHTALYWYRQSLGQGLEFLIYFQGNSAPDKSGLPSDRFSAERTGGSVSTLTIQRTQQEDSAVYLCASSRGGQPQHFGDGTRLSIL.

DNA for the CDR3: TGTGCCAGCAGCTTAACAGGGGGCACGTCCTACGAGCAGTACTTC. This encodes CASSLTGGTSYEQYF. The chain employs TRBV7-3 and TRBJ2-7; 7 bases are shared with TRBD1. The V and J ends lost 0 bases and 1 base, in that order; junction bases with no gene match: 3. Germline loops: CDR1 SGHTA, CDR2 FQGTGA. This CDR3 comprises 15 residues.

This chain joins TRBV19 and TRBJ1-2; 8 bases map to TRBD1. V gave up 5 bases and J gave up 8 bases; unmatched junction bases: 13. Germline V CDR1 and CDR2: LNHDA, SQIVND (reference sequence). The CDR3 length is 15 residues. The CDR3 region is CASSPTGQGLDGYTF. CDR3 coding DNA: TGTGCCAGTAGTCCCACAGGACAGGGCTTGGACGGCTACACCTTC.

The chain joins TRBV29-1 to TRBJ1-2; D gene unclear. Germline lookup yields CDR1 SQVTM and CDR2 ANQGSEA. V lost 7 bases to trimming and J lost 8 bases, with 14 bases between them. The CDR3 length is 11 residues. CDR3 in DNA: TGCAGCGCCCCGGTGGAGAGAGGCTACACCTTC. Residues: CSAPVERGYTF. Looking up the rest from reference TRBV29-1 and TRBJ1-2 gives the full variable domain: SAVISQKPSRDICQRGTSLTIQCQVDSQVTMMFWYRQQPGQSLTLIATANQGSEATYESGFVIDKFPISRPNLTFSTLTVSNMSPEDSSIYLCSAPVERGYTFGSGTRLTVV.

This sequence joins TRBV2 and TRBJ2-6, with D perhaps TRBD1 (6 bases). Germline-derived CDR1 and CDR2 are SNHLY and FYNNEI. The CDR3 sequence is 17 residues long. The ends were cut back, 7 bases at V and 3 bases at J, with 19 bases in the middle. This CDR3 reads CASTPGTSLGGANVLTF. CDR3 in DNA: TGTGCCAGCACCCCGGGGACATCTCTAGGTGGGGCCAACGTCCTGACTTTC.